The next 27 T cell receptor beta chains were all read from a single sample in a study of regulatory T cells in long-lasting Graves disease. To make TCR beta libraries, researchers used iRepertoire HTBI primers and Arm-PCR of CDR3 regions. TCRdb independently ran MiXCR on the multiplex PCR reads; one entry per CDR3 protein. The sample includes about 240,000 distinct CDR3 sequences, around 20% of them seen just once. Described time point: newly diagnosed GD, antithyroid drugs for less than 3 months. PBMCs provided the RNA from which the TCR library was made. Here the sequenced sample was peripheral blood mononuclear cells (PBMCs), taken at new diagnosis, from a patient treated with antithyroid drugs. These receptors were obtained from a female donor with Graves disease.

In this sample, this clonotype turned up many times. This chain joins TRBV28 and TRBJ1-1, with D possibly TRBD1 on 6 matching bases. This CDR3 region has 15 residues. Germline V gene lookup returns CDR1 MDHEN and CDR2 SYDVKM. Trimming took off 6 bases at V and 6 bases at J, with 20 bases between the two ends. The CDR3 nucleotides are TGTGCCAGCAGAATCACTTTTGGGGGGCCCCCTGAAGCTTTCTTT. Translated, it gives CASRITFGGPPEAFF.

This clonotype was detected ten times or more. The chain recombines TRBV28 with TRBJ2-6; D is perhaps TRBD1 (6 bases). Trimming cost V 8 bases and J 2 bases, with 7 bases left between them. The CDR3 length is 13 residues. CDR1 is MDHEN and CDR2 is SYDVKM in the germline V gene. CDR3 nucleotides: TGTGCCAGCGAGGGGGCTGGGGCCAACGTCCTGACTTTC. Its translation is CASEGAGANVLTF.

A note on this clonotype: This may be a read error, as it is one base from a much larger clone. This rearrangement joins TRBV5-4 to TRBJ1-1; 8 nucleotides match TRBD1. The germline V gene encodes CDR1 SGHNT and CDR2 YYREEE (reference sequence). The CDR3 consists of 14 residues. After removal of 3 bases from V and 0 bases from J, the junction contained 1 base not matched to a gene. CDR3 sequence (DNA): TGTGCCAGCAGCTGGGGACAGGTGAACACTGAAGCTTTCTTT. Translation gives CASSWGQVNTEAFF.

Points on this clonotype: A far larger clone is a single base away, which makes a read error likely. The rearrangement uses TRBV2 and TRBJ2-1; D gene uncertain. The length of the CDR3 is 16 residues. V was shortened by 4 bases and J by 2 bases, with 15 bases between the two germline ends. Germline V gene lookup returns CDR1 SNHLY and CDR2 FYNNEI. CDR3 sequence reads: CASSGIDARAYNEQFF. In DNA, the CDR3 is TGTGCCAGCAGTGGAATAGACGCTAGAGCCTACAATGAGCAGTTCTTC.

For this clonotype: Its ends do not fully match the called genes, so a read error is possible. The genes are TRBV10-3 and TRBJ1-5, with a possible D match to TRBD1 (6 bases). The CDR3 is 14 amino acids. Germline lookup yields CDR1 ENHRY and CDR2 SYGVKD. The CDR3 DNA reads TGTGCCAGCAGTTACTCGAACAGGGATCAGCCCCAGCATTTT. This sequence encodes CASSYSNRDQPQHF.

This clonotype was counted only a few times. The likely explanation is a read error, given a far larger clone one base away. This chain links TRBV7-2 with TRBJ2-1; 7 bases align to TRBD1. The CDR3 runs 14 residues. Germline values: CDR1 SGHTA, CDR2 FQGNSA. Germline trimming cut 6 bases from V and 10 bases from J; bases unmatched to any gene: 12. CDR3 amino acids: CASSPTGTAWEQFF. The CDR3 coding sequence is TGTGCCAGCAGTCCGACCGGGACAGCGTGGGAGCAGTTCTTC. The variable domain in full, completed from reference TRBV7-2 and TRBJ2-1, reads GAGVSQSPSNKVTEKGKDVELRCDPISGHTALYWYRQSLGQGLEFLIYFQGNSAPDKSGLPSDRFSAERTGGSVSTLTIQRTQQEDSAVYLCASSPTGTAWEQFFGPGTRLTVL.

The gene calls are TRBV4-2 and TRBJ2-7, with 12 nucleotides matching TRBD2. The CDR3 length is 16 residues. Germline CDR1 LGHNA, CDR2 YNFKEQ. V was clipped by 0 bases and J by 6 bases; unmatched bases: 6. The CDR3 nucleotides read TGTGCCAGCAGCCAAGACGCTAGCGGGGGGGTCGTCGAGCAGTACTTC. This codes for CASSQDASGGVVEQYF.

This clonotype was observed a handful of times. The chain employs TRBV25-1 and TRBJ1-1, with 7 bases matching TRBD1. CDR1 MGHDK and CDR2 SYGVNS come from the germline V gene. The CDR3 loop spans 14 amino acids. Losses at the gene ends were 7 bases for V and 0 bases for J; bases not matched to a gene: 5. The CDR3: CASTRGTVNTEAFF. Written as DNA, the CDR3 is TGTGCCAGCACCAGAGGGACAGTGAACACTGAAGCTTTCTTT.

This clonotype was seen a handful of times. The rearrangement joins TRBV2 to TRBJ2-5; 9 bases fit TRBD1. The CDR3 sequence is 15 residues long. Germline CDR1 and CDR2: SNHLY and FYNNEI. The J segment lost 5 bases and the V segment lost 3 bases, leaving 7 bases of the junction unmatched. CDR3 sequence: CASSDTGGEGETQYF. The CDR3 DNA reads TGTGCCAGCAGTGACACAGGGGGCGAGGGTGAGACCCAGTACTTC. Full variable domain (outside the CDR3, taken from reference TRBV2 and TRBJ2-5): EPEVTQTPSHQVTQMGQEVILRCVPISNHLYFYWYRQILGQKVEFLVSFYNNEISEKSEIFDDQFSVERPDGSNFTLKIRSTKLEDSAMYFCASSDTGGEGETQYFGPGTRLLVL.

The chain carries TRBV12-3 or TRBV12-4 and TRBJ1-5; D possibly corresponds to TRBD1 (6 bases). CDR3 length equals 14 residues. V gave up 3 bases and J gave up 3 bases, with 9 bases separating them. DNA of the CDR3: TGTGCCAGCAGTTTTGGGGGGCACAATCAGCCCCAGCATTTT. Protein product: CASSFGGHNQPQHF.

This clonotype was counted ten times or more. The rearrangement joins TRBV5-1 to TRBJ1-2; 9 positions match TRBD1. With V trimmed by 4 bases and J by 6 bases, 7 bases remained unmatched. The CDR3 spans 14 residues. Germline V gives CDR1 SGHRS, CDR2 YFSETQ. The CDR3 nucleotides are TGCGCCAGCAGCGAGCCGGACAGGGGAAATGGCTACACCTTC. Protein sequence: CASSEPDRGNGYTF.

The chain recombines TRBV6-5 with TRBJ1-5; D not certain. CDR1 MNHEY and CDR2 SVGAGI come from the germline V gene. Trimming removed 2 bases at V and 9 bases at J, with 8 bases between. The CDR3 is made up of 12 amino acids. Here the CDR3 DNA reads TGTGCCAGCAGTTACAGGTACCGGCCCCAGCATTTT. Amino acid sequence: CASSYRYRPQHF.

With respect to this clonotype: A single base separates this from a much larger clone, so it may be a read error. The CDR3 sequence: CVSSSGSYLPQHF. The CDR3 nucleotides read TGTGTCAGCAGTTCCGGTTCTTATCTGCCCCAGCATTTT. This rearrangement joins TRBV6-2 or TRBV6-3 to TRBJ1-5; D not resolved. This CDR3 is built from 13 residues. Per the germline V gene, CDR1 is MNHEY and CDR2 is SVGEGT.

To note about this clonotype: A far larger clone is just one base off, so this is likely a read error. The V and J genes are TRBV5-6 and TRBJ2-4; a possible D gene is TRBD1 (5 bases). TRBJ2-5 explains the end of the DNA better; the J call may be wrong. The CDR3 sequence is 14 residues long. Per germline, CDR1 SGHDT and CDR2 YYEEEE. The CDR3 DNA reads TGTGCCAGCAGCTGGGCTGGACAACTAGAGACCCAGTACTTC. Protein product: CASSWAGQLETQYF.

This clonotype occurred many times. The CDR3 is CASSFRGGRTNEKLFF. The CDR3 region has the DNA TGTGCCAGCAGCTTTAGGGGGGGCAGGACTAATGAAAAACTGTTTTTT. This rearrangement joins TRBV7-2 to TRBJ1-4; maybe TRBD1 (6 bases). Trimming removed 3 bases at V and 2 bases at J, with 13 bases between. The CDR3 covers 16 residues. The V gene's germline CDR1 is SGHTA and CDR2 FQGNSA. Variable domain in full (rest from reference TRBV7-2 and TRBJ1-4): GAGVSQSPSNKVTEKGKDVELRCDPISGHTALYWYRQSLGQGLEFLIYFQGNSAPDKSGLPSDRFSAERTGGSVSTLTIQRTQQEDSAVYLCASSFRGGRTNEKLFFGSGTQLSVL.

This clonotype was counted at least ten times. The V gene is TRBV20-1, the J gene TRBJ2-1, with D unresolved. The CDR3 sequence is 11 residues long. V was shortened by 5 bases and J by 7 bases, with 9 bases between the two germline ends. CDR1 and CDR2 (germline): DFQATT, SNEGSKA (reference sequence). The CDR3 region is CSAGSRNEQFF. The CDR3 nucleotides read TGCAGTGCTGGTAGCAGGAATGAGCAGTTCTTC.

This clonotype was observed a few times. V and J are TRBV6-7 and TRBJ2-5; D unclear. TRBV6-7 is an open reading frame whose function is uncertain. Trimming took 4 bases from V and 4 from J, leaving 16 bases between them. CDR3 length equals 15 residues. The CDR3, as DNA: TGTGCCAGCAGTTCCAGACCCCTCCGGAGAGAGACCCAGTACTTC. Protein: CASSSRPLRRETQYF.

This chain connects TRBV7-3 to TRBJ2-1; D might be TRBD2 (6 bases). Germline loops: CDR1 SGHTA, CDR2 FQGTGA. This CDR3 has 12 residues. The ends were cut back, 2 bases at V and 12 bases at J, with 11 bases in the middle. The CDR3 loop is CASSLGGTWQFF. The DNA for the CDR3 is TGTGCCAGCAGCTTAGGCGGGACGTGGCAGTTCTTC.

This clonotype was seen at least ten times. The gene calls are TRBV4-2 and TRBJ2-4; perhaps TRBD1 as D (6 bases). V lost 1 base and J lost 7, with 17 bases in between. The CDR3 is made up of 16 amino acids. The germline V gene encodes CDR1 LGHNA and CDR2 YNFKEQ. In nucleotides, the CDR3 is TGTGCCAGCAGCCAAGGGTCCGGCAGGGGAGTTAACATTCAGTACTTC. It is translated as CASSQGSGRGVNIQYF.

This clonotype was found a few times. The conserved phenylalanine or tryptophan normally closing the CDR3 is absent here, so this likely arose from a read error. V gene TRBV7-9 combines with J gene TRBJ2-2; tentatively, D is TRBD1 or TRBD2 (5 bases each). This CDR3 is built from 16 residues. Germline CDR1 SEHNR, CDR2 FQNEAQ (reference sequence). Trimming removed 2 bases at V and 4 bases at J, with 14 bases between. The CDR3 sequence is CASSLRQGAGTGELFS. In DNA form, the CDR3 reads TGTGCCAGCAGCTTACGTCAGGGAGCCGGCACCGGGGAGCTGTTTTCT.

Many counts were recorded for this clonotype. This chain connects TRBV20-1 to TRBJ2-3; 12 positions match TRBD2. With V trimmed by 3 bases and J by 6 bases, 10 bases remained unmatched. The CDR3 length is 16 residues. Germline loops: CDR1 DFQATT, CDR2 SNEGSKA (reference sequence). The CDR3 DNA is TGCAGTGCTAGCCCGTATGCTAGCGGGGGGGTGGATACGCAGTATTTT. This codes for CSASPYASGGVDTQYF.

This clonotype has ten or more counts. At one end the junction does not follow the germline gene, possibly because of a read error. This rearrangement joins TRBV5-1 to TRBJ2-3; 9 nucleotides agree with TRBD2. This CDR3 is 16 amino acids long. Germline values: CDR1 SGHRS, CDR2 YFSETQ. The CDR3 DNA is TGTGCCAGCAGCACTCCCAGCGGGGGGATCACAGATACGCAGTATTTT. This translates into CASSTPSGGITDTQYF.

This clonotype has at least ten counts. The CDR3 region has the DNA TGTGCCAGCAGCGTTCCCGGGACCGCGAGCAATTTCCAGTACTTC. Residues: CASSVPGTASNFQYF. The V call is TRBV7-2, the J call TRBJ2-5; D tentatively reads TRBD1 or TRBD2 (5 bases each). The germline V and J ends were trimmed by 5 bases and 10 bases, with 23 bases remaining between them. CDR1 SGHTA and CDR2 FQGNSA come from the germline V gene. This CDR3 is 15 amino acids long. The full variable domain, with the rest looked up from reference TRBV7-2 and TRBJ2-5, is GAGVSQSPSNKVTEKGKDVELRCDPISGHTALYWYRQSLGQGLEFLIYFQGNSAPDKSGLPSDRFSAERTGGSVSTLTIQRTQQEDSAVYLCASSVPGTASNFQYFGPGTRLLVL.

The chain uses TRBV11-2 and TRBJ2-7; D uncertain. V lost 9 bases and J lost 4, with 16 bases in between. CDR1 is SGHAT and CDR2 is FQNNGV in the germline V gene. This CDR3 contains 13 residues. The CDR3 loop is CASSLASRYEQYF. The CDR3 DNA follows: TGTGCCAGTTCACTGGCCTCGCGTTACGAGCAGTACTTC.

V usage is TRBV28 and J usage is TRBJ2-5, with 14 positions matching TRBD2. Germline CDR1 and CDR2: MDHEN and SYDVKM. The CDR3 is made up of 16 amino acids. The V and J ends lost 4 bases and 5 bases, in that order; junction bases with no gene match: 6. The CDR3 bases are TGTGCCAGCAGTTCCGGACTAGCGGGGGGCGGGGAGACCCAGTACTTC. This codes for CASSSGLAGGGETQYF.

The rearrangement links TRBV7-8 to TRBJ2-6; D perhaps matches TRBD1 (6 bases). V was cut by 3 bases and J by 4 bases, with 16 bases left in between. The CDR3 runs 17 residues. Germline V CDR1 and CDR2: SGHVS, FQNEAQ. CDR3 DNA: TGTGCCAGCAGCTTGAGTCCAGGGGCCTCAGGGGCCAACGTCCTGACTTTC. Translation: CASSLSPGASGANVLTF.

V is TRBV6-5 and J is TRBJ2-1; TRBD2 agrees at 8 bases. This CDR3 contains 15 residues. Germline values: CDR1 MNHEY, CDR2 SVGAGI. V shed 0 bases and J 6 bases; nucleotides not matched to a gene: 4. The CDR3 sequence: CASSYSSSGGNEQFF. CDR3 nucleotide sequence: TGTGCCAGCAGTTACTCGTCCAGCGGGGGCAATGAGCAGTTCTTC.